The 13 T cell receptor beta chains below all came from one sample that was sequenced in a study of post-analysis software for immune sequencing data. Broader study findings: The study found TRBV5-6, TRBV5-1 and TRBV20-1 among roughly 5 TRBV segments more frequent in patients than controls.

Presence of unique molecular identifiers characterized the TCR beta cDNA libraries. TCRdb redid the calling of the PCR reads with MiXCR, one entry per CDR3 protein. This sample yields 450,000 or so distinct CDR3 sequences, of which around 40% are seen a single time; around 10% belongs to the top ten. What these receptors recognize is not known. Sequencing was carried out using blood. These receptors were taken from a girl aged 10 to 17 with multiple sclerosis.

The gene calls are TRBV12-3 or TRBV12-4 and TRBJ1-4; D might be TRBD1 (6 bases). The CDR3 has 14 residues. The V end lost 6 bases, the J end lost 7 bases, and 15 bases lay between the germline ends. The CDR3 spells CASSLRGAGEKLFF. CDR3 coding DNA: TGTGCCAGCAGCCTTCGGGGGGCGGGTGAAAAACTGTTTTTT.

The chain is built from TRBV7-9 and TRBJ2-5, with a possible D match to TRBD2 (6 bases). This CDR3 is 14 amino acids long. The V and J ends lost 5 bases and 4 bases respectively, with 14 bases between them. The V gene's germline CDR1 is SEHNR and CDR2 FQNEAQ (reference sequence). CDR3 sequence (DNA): TGTGCCAGCAGCCCCCCTTGGCGGGGAGAGACCCAGTACTTC. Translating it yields CASSPPWRGETQYF.

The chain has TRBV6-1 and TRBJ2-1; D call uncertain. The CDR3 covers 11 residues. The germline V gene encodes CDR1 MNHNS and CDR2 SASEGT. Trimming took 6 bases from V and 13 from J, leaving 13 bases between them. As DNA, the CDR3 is TGTGCCAGCAGGAACCCGGGCATACAGTTCTTC. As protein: CASRNPGIQFF.

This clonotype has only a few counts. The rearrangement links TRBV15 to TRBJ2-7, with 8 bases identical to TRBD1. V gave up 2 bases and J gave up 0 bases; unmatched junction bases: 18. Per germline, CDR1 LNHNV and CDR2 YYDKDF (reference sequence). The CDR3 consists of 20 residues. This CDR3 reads CATSRSWMGTGGLPSYEQYF. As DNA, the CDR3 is TGTGCCACCAGCAGATCCTGGATGGGGACAGGAGGCCTTCCCTCCTACGAGCAGTACTTC.

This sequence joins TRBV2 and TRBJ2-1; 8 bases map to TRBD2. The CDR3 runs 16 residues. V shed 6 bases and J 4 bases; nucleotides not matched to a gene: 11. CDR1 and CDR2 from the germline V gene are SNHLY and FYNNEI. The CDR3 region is CASSRSGGSPYNEQFF. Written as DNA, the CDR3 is TGTGCCAGCAGCCGATCGGGGGGGAGCCCTTACAATGAGCAGTTCTTC. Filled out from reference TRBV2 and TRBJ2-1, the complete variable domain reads EPEVTQTPSHQVTQMGQEVILRCVPISNHLYFYWYRQILGQKVEFLVSFYNNEISEKSEIFDDQFSVERPDGSNFTLKIRSTKLEDSAMYFCASSRSGGSPYNEQFFGPGTRLTVL.

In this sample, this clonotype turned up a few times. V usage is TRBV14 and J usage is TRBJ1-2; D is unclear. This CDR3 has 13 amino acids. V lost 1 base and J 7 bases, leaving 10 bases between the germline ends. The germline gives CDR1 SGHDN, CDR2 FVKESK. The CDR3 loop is CASSQGGFSGYTF. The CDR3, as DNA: TGTGCCAGCAGCCAAGGAGGGTTCAGTGGCTACACCTTC.

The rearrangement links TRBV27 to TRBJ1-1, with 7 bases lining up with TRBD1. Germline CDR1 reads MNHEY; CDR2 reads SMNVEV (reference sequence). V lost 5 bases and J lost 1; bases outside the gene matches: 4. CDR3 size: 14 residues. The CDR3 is CASSTGQANTEAFF. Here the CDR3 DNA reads TGTGCCAGCAGTACAGGACAGGCGAACACTGAAGCTTTCTTT.

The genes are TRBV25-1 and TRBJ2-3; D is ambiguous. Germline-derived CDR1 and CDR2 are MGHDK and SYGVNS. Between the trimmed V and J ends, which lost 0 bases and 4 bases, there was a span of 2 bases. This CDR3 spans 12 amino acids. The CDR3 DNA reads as TGTGCCAGCAGTGAATATGCAGATACGCAGTATTTT. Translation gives CASSEYADTQYF.

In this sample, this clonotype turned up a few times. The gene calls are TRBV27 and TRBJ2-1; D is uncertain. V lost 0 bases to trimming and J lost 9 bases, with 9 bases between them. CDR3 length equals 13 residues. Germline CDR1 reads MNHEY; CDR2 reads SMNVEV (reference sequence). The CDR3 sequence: CASSLSSWREQFF. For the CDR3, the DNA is TGTGCCAGCAGTTTATCCTCCTGGCGTGAGCAGTTCTTC.

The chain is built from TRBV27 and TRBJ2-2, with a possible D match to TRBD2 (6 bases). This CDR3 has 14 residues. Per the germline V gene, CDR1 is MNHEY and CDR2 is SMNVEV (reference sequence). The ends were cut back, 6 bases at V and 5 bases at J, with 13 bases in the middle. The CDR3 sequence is CASSAGLTTGELFF. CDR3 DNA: TGTGCCAGCAGCGCGGGACTCACAACCGGGGAGCTGTTTTTT.

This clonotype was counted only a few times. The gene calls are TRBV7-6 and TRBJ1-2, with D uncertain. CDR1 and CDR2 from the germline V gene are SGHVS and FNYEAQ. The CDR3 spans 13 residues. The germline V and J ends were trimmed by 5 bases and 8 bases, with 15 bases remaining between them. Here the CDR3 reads CASSQDPPGGYTF. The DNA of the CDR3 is TGTGCCAGCAGCCAAGACCCCCCCGGGGGCTACACCTTC.

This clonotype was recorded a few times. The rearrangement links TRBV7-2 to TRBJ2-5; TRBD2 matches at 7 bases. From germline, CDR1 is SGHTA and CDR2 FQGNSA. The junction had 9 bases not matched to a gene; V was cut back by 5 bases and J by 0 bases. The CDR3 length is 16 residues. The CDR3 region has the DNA TGTGCCAGCAGCAAGGGAGCTAGCGGATACCAAGAGACCCAGTACTTC. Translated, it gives CASSKGASGYQETQYF. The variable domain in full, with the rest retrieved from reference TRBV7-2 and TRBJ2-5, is GAGVSQSPSNKVTEKGKDVELRCDPISGHTALYWYRQSLGQGLEFLIYFQGNSAPDKSGLPSDRFSAERTGGSVSTLTIQRTQQEDSAVYLCASSKGASGYQETQYFGPGTRLLVL.

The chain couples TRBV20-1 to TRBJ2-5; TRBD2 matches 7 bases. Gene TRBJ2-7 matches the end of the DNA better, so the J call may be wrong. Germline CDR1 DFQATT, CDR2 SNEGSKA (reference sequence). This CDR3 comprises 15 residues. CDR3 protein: CSARDSAGEPYEQYF. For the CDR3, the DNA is TGCAGTGCTAGAGACAGCGCGGGGGAACCCTACGAGCAGTACTTC.